This is a list of T cell receptor beta chains from one sample in a study of T cells after yellow fever vaccination. TCRdb used MiXCR to reprocess the 5' RACE reads, holding one entry per CDR3 protein. The sample includes more than 300,000 distinct CDR3 sequences, 3.5% to 4.5% of them seen just once. The input for sequencing was PBMCs, taken 15 days after the yellow fever booster vaccination. The receptors were gathered from a man in his late teens or twenties who received the YFV17D yellow fever vaccine. The CDR3 runs from the conserved cysteine through the conserved F or W. The order of the fields is D gene, J gene, clone size, V gene, CDR3 protein, CDR3 DNA. D genes are given only for firm matches. Only part of the rows carry a size: once, few, many, or a class if the clone is expanded.

D gene: .; J gene: TRBJ2-3; clone size: .; V gene: TRBV20-1; CDR3 protein: CSAQVRGIDTQYF; CDR3 DNA: TGCAGTGCTCAGGTCCGGGGGATAGATACGCAGTATTTT
D gene: .; J gene: TRBJ1-2; clone size: many; V gene: TRBV5-6; CDR3 protein: CASSLYRPRGYTF; CDR3 DNA: TGTGCCAGCAGCTTATATCGCCCGCGTGGCTACACCTTC
D gene: .; J gene: TRBJ2-3; clone size: .; V gene: TRBV20-1; CDR3 protein: CSARSAGGLDTQYF; CDR3 DNA: TGCAGTGCTAGATCCGCAGGGGGGTTAGATACGCAGTATTTT
D gene: .; J gene: TRBJ1-5; clone size: many; V gene: TRBV6-5; CDR3 protein: CASRGGSNQPQHF; CDR3 DNA: TGTGCCAGCAGGGGAGGAAGCAATCAGCCCCAGCATTTT
D gene: .; J gene: TRBJ1-5; clone size: few; V gene: TRBV20-1; CDR3 protein: CSARLMGNQPQHF; CDR3 DNA: TGCAGTGCTAGACTCATGGGGAATCAGCCCCAGCATTTT
D gene: TRBD1; J gene: TRBJ1-2; clone size: .; V gene: TRBV5-1; CDR3 protein: CASSLETGGGYGYTF; CDR3 DNA: TGCGCCAGCAGCTTGGAAACAGGGGGCGGTTATGGCTACACCTTC
D gene: .; J gene: TRBJ1-1; clone size: many; V gene: TRBV20-1; CDR3 protein: CSAPGTGNTEAFF; CDR3 DNA: TGCAGTGCTCCCGGGACGGGGAACACTGAAGCTTTCTTT
D gene: .; J gene: TRBJ1-1; clone size: few; V gene: TRBV7-8; CDR3 protein: CASSPGRRRREAFF; CDR3 DNA: TGTGCCAGCAGCCCGGGACGCCGGAGGCGCGAAGCTTTCTTT
D gene: .; J gene: TRBJ1-5; clone size: .; V gene: TRBV3-1; CDR3 protein: CASSGGRGNQPQHF; CDR3 DNA: TGTGCCAGCAGCGGAGGACGCGGCAATCAGCCCCAGCATTTT
D gene: .; J gene: TRBJ1-1; clone size: few; V gene: TRBV12-3/TRBV12-4; CDR3 protein: CASSTAGFGTEAFF; CDR3 DNA: TGTGCCAGCAGCACCGCGGGGTTTGGCACTGAAGCTTTCTTT
D gene: .; J gene: TRBJ1-6; clone size: .; V gene: TRBV30; CDR3 protein: CAWSVPHSPLHF; CDR3 DNA: TGTGCCTGGAGTGTACCCCATTCACCCCTCCACTTT
D gene: TRBD2; J gene: TRBJ2-5; clone size: .; V gene: TRBV24-1; CDR3 protein: CGTSELSGGAKETQYF; CDR3 DNA: TGTGGCACCAGTGAACTTAGCGGGGGGGCAAAAGAGACCCAGTACTTC
D gene: .; J gene: TRBJ1-3; clone size: many; V gene: TRBV5-6; CDR3 protein: CASRKEGNTIYF; CDR3 DNA: TGTGCCAGCAGGAAGGAGGGAAACACCATATATTTT
D gene: .; J gene: TRBJ2-2; clone size: few; V gene: TRBV5-6; CDR3 protein: CASSFFANTGELFF; CDR3 DNA: TGTGCCAGCAGCTTTTTTGCGAACACCGGGGAGCTGTTTTTT